This T cell receptor (beta chain) was sequenced during a study of beta chain features in type 1 diabetes. Per the germline V gene, CDR1 is SEHNR and CDR2 is FQNEAQ (reference sequence). This CDR3 region has 13 residues. After removal of 5 bases from V and 6 bases from J, the junction contained 7 bases not matched to a gene. Findings of the study overall: Patients with type 1 diabetes carried fewer insertions and had more deletions at their VDJ junctions.

Expressed TCRB transcripts were sequenced because the entire RNA isolate underwent reverse transcription. Assay: immunoSEQ multiplex PCR; the TCRdb copy retains only in-frame clones and omits some. The table includes approximately 470,000 clones, approximately 31% detected once. This clone came up a few times. Its antigen remains unidentified. The sample was naive CD4+ T cells from blood. This receptor was obtained from a man younger than 35 in good health. The rearrangement uses TRBV7-9 and TRBJ2-7; TRBD1 agrees at 7 bases. The CDR3 DNA follows: TGTGCCAGCAGCAAGACAGGGCCCCTCGAGCAGTACTTC. Its protein product is CASSKTGPLEQYF.